This section outlines one T cell receptor (beta chain) sequence together with its context. What it recognizes is unknown. Generated by immunoSEQ multiplex PCR, the TCRdb table keeps only in-frame clones and is missing some. The repertoire includes several thousand clones, roughly two thirds of them detected once, and roughly 44% sits in the top ten. This sample stems from a study of CD8 T cell repertoires and HIV-1 epitope variants. Study summary: Separate wells received one of Twenty-five Gag or Nef variant peptides. Separate from the cultures, 1M uncultured T cells served as baseline.

General study results and limits: Fewer than ten TCR beta clonotypes were antigen-specific, six or seven apparently recognizing autologous or escape variants.

CDR3 length: 14 residues. Germline CDR1 and CDR2: SGHRS and YFSETQ. Trimming at V came to 2 bases and at J to 3 bases, leaving 5 bases not matched to a gene. This TCR was recovered from a male donor with HIV. The sequencing input was cultured CD8+ T cells derived from PBMCs. V is TRBV5-1 and J is TRBJ2-7; 7 nucleotides align to TRBD1. The CDR3 here is CASSFTGDGYEQYF. The CDR3 DNA sequence: TGCGCCAGCAGCTTCACAGGGGACGGCTACGAGCAGTACTTC. The entire variable domain, with the rest obtained from reference TRBV5-1 and TRBJ2-7, is as follows: KAGVTQTPRYLIKTRGQQVTLSCSPISGHRSVSWYQQTPGQGLQFLFEYFSETQRNKGNFPGRFSGRQFSNSRSEMNVSTLELGDSALYLCASSFTGDGYEQYFGPGTRLTVT.